These 2 T cell receptor beta chains came from one sample sequenced in a study of read filtering for tumor transcriptome and immune sequencing. This library used around 400 ng RNA and molecular barcoded adaptors spanning alpha/delta and beta/gamma chains. TCRdb redid the calling of the reads with MiXCR, one entry per CDR3 protein. Found here are 100,000 to 150,000 distinct CDR3 sequences, roughly 13% of them singletons; the top ten hold about 7.7%. The sample was a population of CD138-negative cells sorted from bone marrow. These receptors were collected from a donor at least 40 years old with multiple myeloma.

The sample holds many counts of this clonotype. This rearrangement joins TRBV7-2 to TRBJ2-4, with TRBD1 matching 8 bases. V lost 5 bases to trimming and J lost 3 bases; unmatched junction nucleotides: 9. CDR3 length: 16 amino acids. Germline values: CDR1 SGHTA, CDR2 FQGNSA. DNA for the CDR3: TGTGCCAGCAGCCCGGTCGACAGGGGCGGCAAAAACATTCAGTACTTC. Encoded protein: CASSPVDRGGKNIQYF.

This clonotype was counted at least ten times. This chain uses TRBV4-3 with TRBJ2-2, with 11 positions matching TRBD1. This CDR3 contains 17 residues. V shed 4 bases and J 1 base; nucleotides not matched to a gene: 5. Germline V gene lookup returns CDR1 LGHNA and CDR2 YSLEER. CDR3 sequence reads: CASSRRTGGENTGELFF. The CDR3 coding sequence is TGCGCCAGCAGCCGCCGGACAGGGGGCGAGAACACCGGGGAGCTGTTTTTT.